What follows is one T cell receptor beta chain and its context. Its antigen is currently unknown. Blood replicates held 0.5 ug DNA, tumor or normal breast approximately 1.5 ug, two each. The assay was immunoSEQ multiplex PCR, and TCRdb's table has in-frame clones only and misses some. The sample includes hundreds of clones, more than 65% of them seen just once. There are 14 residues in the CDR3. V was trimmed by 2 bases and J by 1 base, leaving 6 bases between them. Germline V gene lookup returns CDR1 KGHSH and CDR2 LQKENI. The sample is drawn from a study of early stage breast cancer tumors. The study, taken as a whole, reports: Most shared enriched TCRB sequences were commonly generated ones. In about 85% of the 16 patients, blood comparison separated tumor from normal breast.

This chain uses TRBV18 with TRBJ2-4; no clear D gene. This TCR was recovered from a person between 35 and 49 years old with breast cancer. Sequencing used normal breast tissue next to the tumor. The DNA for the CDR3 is TGTGCCAGCTCACCAGGGTGGGCCAAAAACATTCAGTACTTC. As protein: CASSPGWAKNIQYF. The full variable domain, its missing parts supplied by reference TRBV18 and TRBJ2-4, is NAGVMQNPRHLVRRRGQEARLRCSPMKGHSHVYWYRQLPEEGLKFMVYLQKENIIDESGMPKERFSAEFPKEGPSILRIQQVVRGDSAAYFCASSPGWAKNIQYFGAGTRLSVL.